This T cell receptor (beta chain) was recorded in a study of T cell responses to AZD1222 COVID-19 vaccine. Here immunoSEQ multiplex PCR was the method, and the copy in TCRdb shows in-frame clones only, minus some. This table has more than 250,000 clones, 80% to 95% appearing once. Germline assignment: CDR1 SGHNT and CDR2 YYREEE (reference sequence). The CDR3 contains 15 residues. Trimming took 6 bases from V and 2 from J, leaving 18 bases between them. This receptor was obtained from an adult in good health. This rearrangement joins TRBV5-4 to TRBJ2-7, with D perhaps given as TRBD1 or TRBD2 (5 bases each). This sample comprised peripheral blood, obtained on day 0 of AZD1222 vaccination. CDR3 sequence (DNA): TGTGCCAGCAAACGCTGGGGGAGCCAAACCTACGAGCAGTACTTC. The encoded protein is CASKRWGSQTYEQYF.